The 3 T cell receptor beta chains presented below share a single source sample, sequenced in a study of T cells of healthy individuals (dated by TCRdb to the late 2010s). Library creation used 5' RACE. The sequencing machine was an Illumina MiSeq. TCRdb cleaned the public reads at Q25 with fastp, built clones with MiXCR and kept in-frame beta chains. Each record represents a unique CDR3 protein, reported with the most common genes and DNA among its rows. This sample lists about 63,000 distinct CDR3 sequences; roughly 15% were detected once. About 4.7% of the sample comes from the top ten. The receptors stem from a human donor in good health.

This clonotype was counted ten times or more. The chain uses TRBV4-1 and TRBJ2-1, with TRBD2 matching 15 bases. CDR1 and CDR2 (germline): MGHRA, YSYEKL. This CDR3 comprises 19 residues. J lost 6 bases, V lost 4 bases, and 13 bases had no gene match. DNA for the CDR3: TGCGCCAGCAGCCTGGAGGGACTAGCGGGGGGTCCCCCCCCCAATGAGCAGTTCTTC. It encodes CASSLEGLAGGPPPNEQFF.

This clonotype was counted at least ten times. The rearrangement links TRBV20-1 to TRBJ2-2; 9 bases align to TRBD2. Trimming cost V 6 bases and J 5 bases; bases outside gene matches: 10. Looked up from germline, CDR1 is DFQATT and CDR2 is SNEGSKA (reference sequence). There are 15 residues in the CDR3. CDR3 nucleotides: TGCAGTGCCCCCTCGGCGGGGGGGCGGACCGGGGAGCTGTTTTTT. Translation gives CSAPSAGGRTGELFF.

This clonotype has at least ten counts. The chain recombines TRBV29-1 with TRBJ1-2; tentative D call: TRBD1 (6 bases). Trimming removed 6 bases at V and 4 bases at J, with 12 bases between. In germline, CDR1 is SQVTM, CDR2 ANQGSEA. The CDR3 has 12 amino acids. The CDR3 here is CSVPTGPYGYTF. The CDR3 region has the DNA TGCAGCGTCCCGACAGGCCCCTATGGCTACACCTTC.